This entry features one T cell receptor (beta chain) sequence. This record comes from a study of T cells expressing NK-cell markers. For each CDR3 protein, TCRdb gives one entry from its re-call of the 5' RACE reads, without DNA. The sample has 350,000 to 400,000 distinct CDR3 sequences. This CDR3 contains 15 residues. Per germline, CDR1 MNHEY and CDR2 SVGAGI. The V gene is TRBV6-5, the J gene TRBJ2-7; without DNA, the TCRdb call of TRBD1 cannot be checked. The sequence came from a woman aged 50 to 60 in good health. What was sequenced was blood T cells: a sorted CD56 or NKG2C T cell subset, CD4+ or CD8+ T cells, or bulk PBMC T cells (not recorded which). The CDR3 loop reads CASSYLGEGPYEQYF.